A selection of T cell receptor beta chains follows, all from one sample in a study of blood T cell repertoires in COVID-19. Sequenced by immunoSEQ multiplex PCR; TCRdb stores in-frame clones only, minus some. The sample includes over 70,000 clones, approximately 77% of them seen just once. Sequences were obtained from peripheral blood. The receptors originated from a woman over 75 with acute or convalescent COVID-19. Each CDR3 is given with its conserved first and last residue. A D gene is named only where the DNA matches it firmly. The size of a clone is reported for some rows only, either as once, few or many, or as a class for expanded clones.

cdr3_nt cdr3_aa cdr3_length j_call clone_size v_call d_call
TGTGCCAGCAGTTACCCGGAGGAGAGCACTGAAGCTTTCTTT CASSYPEESTEAFF 14 TRBJ1-1 . TRBV6-5 .
TGTGCCAGCAGCCCAGGGTTGCCAGATACGCAGTATTTT CASSPGLPDTQYF 13 TRBJ2-3 few TRBV11-2 .
TGTGCCAGCAGTTTTGAGCGGGCTAGCTACGAGCAGTACTTC CASSFERASYEQYF 14 TRBJ2-7 . TRBV27 .
TGTGCCAGCAGTGAGGCAGCAACAAGCAATCAGCCCCAGCATTTT CASSEAATSNQPQHF 15 TRBJ1-5 . TRBV7-9 .
TGCGCCAGCAGCCCGTGGGTATCGGGAGGAGCGTCCTACGAGCAGTACTTC CASSPWVSGGASYEQYF 17 TRBJ2-7 few TRBV4-3 TRBD2
TGTGCCAGCAGTGATGCCGGGACAGGGGGCCACGAGCAGTACTTC CASSDAGTGGHEQYF 15 TRBJ2-7 once TRBV25-1 TRBD1
TGCAGCGTTGAAGATTACAAGGGGGTAGCGACAGATACGCAGTATTTT CSVEDYKGVATDTQYF 16 TRBJ2-3 . TRBV29-1 .
TGTGCCAGCCGACCGCGAGGAGACTGTAAACTCCTGGACACTGAAGCTTTCTTT CASRPRGDCKLLDTEAFF 18 TRBJ1-1 . TRBV3-1/TRBV3-2 .
TGTGCCAGCAGCCAGCGGGGGGGCCCCTACAATGAGCAGTTCTTC CASSQRGGPYNEQFF 15 TRBJ2-1 . TRBV7-2 TRBD2
TGTGCCAGCAGTTACTCGGGCCCAGTGGTCGATGAGCAGTTCTTC CASSYSGPVVDEQFF 15 TRBJ2-1 . TRBV6-5 .
TGTGCCAGCCGCAGGCAGGGCTCCTACAATGAGCAGTTCTTC CASRRQGSYNEQFF 14 TRBJ2-1 . TRBV6-5 .
TGTGCCAGCTCACCAGGGACTGCATCATACGAGCAGTACTTC CASSPGTASYEQYF 14 TRBJ2-7 . TRBV18 .
TGTGCCAGCAGCACAAGTCCTCAGAGGGTTCGTTCTGAAGCTTTCTTT CASSTSPQRVRSEAFF 16 TRBJ1-1 . TRBV5-5 .
TGTGCCAGCAGTTCACACATAGTGTGGACAGGGAGTCCGGTCGAGCAGTACTTC CASSSHIVWTGSPVEQYF 18 TRBJ2-7 . TRBV27 TRBD1
TGCGCCAGCAGCCAACAAATCAGGGGGCTTACAGATACGCAGTATTTT CASSQQIRGLTDTQYF 16 TRBJ2-3 . TRBV4-3 TRBD1
TGTGCCAGCAGCTTCGGGGCTGGGGGCCTGGGGGGGGGCTACACCTTC CASSFGAGGLGGGYTF 16 TRBJ1-2 . TRBV7-8 .
TGCGCCAGCAGCTTGGGGGCAGGGGGCGGTGAAAAACTGTTTTTT CASSLGAGGGEKLFF 15 TRBJ1-4 . TRBV5-1 TRBD1
TGTGCCAGCAGTTACTTGGGACAGGATAATTCACCCCTCCACTTT CASSYLGQDNSPLHF 15 TRBJ1-6 . TRBV6-2/TRBV6-3 TRBD1
TGTGCCTGGAGTTCGTACACTGAAGCTTTCTTT CAWSSYTEAFF 11 TRBJ1-1 . TRBV30 .
TGTGCCAGCCTTGCTACCGGGACAGGGACCGAGCAGTACTTC CASLATGTGTEQYF 14 TRBJ2-7 . TRBV2 TRBD1
TGTGCCAGCAGCCGCTACAATGAGCAGTTCTTC CASSRYNEQFF 11 TRBJ2-1 few TRBV12-3/TRBV12-4 .
TGTGCCAGCAGGGACTGGAGCTCCTATAATTCACCCCTCCACTTT CASRDWSSYNSPLHF 15 TRBJ1-6 . TRBV6-5 .
TGTGCCAGCGCGATCGGGCTAACAGGGGTATACAATGAGCAGTTCTTC CASAIGLTGVYNEQFF 16 TRBJ2-1 . TRBV27 TRBD1
TGTGCCAGCAGCCGGACAGGGCCGGGCACAGATACGCAGTATTTT CASSRTGPGTDTQYF 15 TRBJ2-3 . TRBV6-6 TRBD1
TGTGCCAGCTCACCCGGGGAGAACACTGAAGCTTTCTTT CASSPGENTEAFF 13 TRBJ1-1 few TRBV18 .
TGCAGCGTTGAAACTAGGTCAGGGCGGGATAGCAATCAGCCCCAGCATTTT CSVETRSGRDSNQPQHF 17 TRBJ1-5 few TRBV29-1 .
TGTGCCAGCAGCTTAATCTCCGGTGTCTGGCCCCTCCACTTT CASSLISGVWPLHF 14 TRBJ1-6 few TRBV7-3 .
TGTGCCAGTAGACCTAGCGGGAGGGCCCTCATATATACGCAGTATTTT CASRPSGRALIYTQYF 16 TRBJ2-3 . TRBV19 TRBD2